The 30 T cell receptor beta chains in this list originate from one sample, sequenced in a study of blood T cell repertoires in COVID-19. Profiled with immunoSEQ multiplex PCR; TCRdb holds only in-frame clones, not every one. In the table there are 410,000 or so clones, approximately 90% of which are singletons. Sequencing used peripheral blood. These receptors were taken from a woman aged 25-40 years with active or convalescent COVID-19.

V usage is TRBV7-9 and J usage is TRBJ1-2; a weak D match, TRBD1 (6 bases). With 0 bases removed from V and 6 bases from J, the gap between germline ends came to 11 bases. The CDR3 is 14 amino acids. Germline values: CDR1 SEHNR, CDR2 FQNEAQ (reference sequence). CDR3 bases: TGTGCCAGCAGCTTAGCTAGGGAGGGGGATGGCTACACCTTC. Amino acid sequence: CASSLAREGDGYTF.

This clone was counted a single time. V usage is TRBV24-1 and J usage is TRBJ2-3; TRBD1 might be the D (5 bases). This CDR3 contains 13 residues. V lost 6 bases and J lost 6, with 12 bases in between. CDR1 KGHDR and CDR2 SFDVKD come from the germline V gene. Written as DNA, the CDR3 is TGTGCCACCAGTCTTGACAGCGCCGATACGCAGTATTTT. Protein sequence: CATSLDSADTQYF.

The chain recombines TRBV4-1 with TRBJ1-1, with 8 bases identical to TRBD1. V lost 6 bases, J lost 3 bases, and 6 bases stayed unmatched. The germline CDR1 and CDR2 sequences are MGHRA and YSYEKL. The CDR3 runs to 14 residues. CDR3 loop: CASSRTGKDTEAFF. The CDR3 DNA reads as TGCGCCAGCAGTCGGACAGGGAAGGACACTGAAGCTTTCTTT.

This chain uses TRBV19 with TRBJ1-1; D possibly corresponds to TRBD1 (5 bases). V was shortened by 0 bases and J by 4 bases, with 12 bases between the two germline ends. Germline V lookup: CDR1 LNHDA, CDR2 SQIVND (reference sequence). The CDR3 runs to 15 residues. The CDR3 sequence is CASSIEWGRGTEAFF. Here the CDR3 DNA reads TGTGCCAGTAGTATAGAATGGGGTAGGGGCACTGAAGCTTTCTTT. The whole variable domain, filled in from reference TRBV19 and TRBJ1-1, reads DGGITQSPKYLFRKEGQNVTLSCEQNLNHDAMYWYRQDPGQGLRLIYYSQIVNDFQKGDIAEGYSVSREKKESFPLTVTSAQKNPTAFYLCASSIEWGRGTEAFFGQGTRLTVV.

The J gene is TRBJ1-1, the V gene TRBV19; 9 nucleotides agree with TRBD1. The ends lost 5 bases at V and 6 bases at J; junction bases unmatched: 10. The CDR3 extends over 15 amino acids. Looked up from germline, CDR1 is LNHDA and CDR2 is SQIVND (reference sequence). For the CDR3, the DNA is TGTGCCAGTAGTTCGATACAGGGGGCTACGGCTGAAGCTTTCTTT. Amino acids: CASSSIQGATAEAFF.

J is TRBJ1-1 and V is TRBV18; tentatively, D is TRBD1 (6 bases). Germline V gene lookup returns CDR1 KGHSH and CDR2 LQKENI. The CDR3 runs 13 residues. Trimming left V 6 bases short and J 1 base short, with 9 bases between. The DNA of the CDR3 is TGTGCCAGCTCGTCGGACAGGAACACTGAAGCTTTCTTT. Its translation: CASSSDRNTEAFF.

The chain employs TRBV10-3 and TRBJ2-2; 10 nucleotides line up with TRBD2. This CDR3 has 17 amino acids. Germline assignment: CDR1 ENHRY and CDR2 SYGVKD. V lost 7 bases to trimming and J lost 4 bases; unmatched junction nucleotides: 12. In DNA, the CDR3 is TGTGCCATCACCCCAGGAGCGGGAGGGCCTAGCACCGGGGAGCTGTTTTTT. It translates to CAITPGAGGPSTGELFF.

V gene TRBV11-2 combines with J gene TRBJ2-3; 7 nucleotides match TRBD2. This CDR3 is 16 amino acids long. Germline assignment: CDR1 SGHAT and CDR2 FQNNGV. Unmatched junction bases numbered 4, after V lost 1 base and J lost 0 bases. CDR3 bases: TGTGCCAGCAGCTTAGTCCAGCGGGGCAGCACAGATACGCAGTATTTT. Residues: CASSLVQRGSTDTQYF.

The chain joins TRBV2 to TRBJ1-2; maybe TRBD1 (6 bases). Trimming left V 8 bases short and J 4 bases short, with 17 bases between. The CDR3 runs 14 residues. Germline values: CDR1 SNHLY, CDR2 FYNNEI. The CDR3 DNA follows: TGTGCCAGCGGTTCGACAGGTTGGGGCTATGGCTACACCTTC. Translating it yields CASGSTGWGYGYTF.

The V call is TRBV19, the J call TRBJ2-5, with 8 positions matching TRBD1. V lost 5 bases to trimming and J lost 2 bases; unmatched junction nucleotides: 4. Per germline, CDR1 LNHDA and CDR2 SQIVND (reference sequence). The CDR3 runs 14 residues. CDR3 nucleotides: TGTGCCAGTAGTCTCGGACAGGGACAAGAGACCCAGTACTTC. It encodes CASSLGQGQETQYF.

The chain carries TRBV19 and TRBJ2-2, with a tentative D call TRBD2 (5 bases). Germline lookup yields CDR1 LNHDA and CDR2 SQIVND (reference sequence). CDR3 length: 14 amino acids. Between the trimmed V and J ends, which lost 3 bases and 1 base, there was a span of 6 bases. CDR3: CASSMRENTGELFF. CDR3 DNA: TGTGCCAGTAGTATGAGGGAGAACACCGGGGAGCTGTTTTTT.

This clone was seen only a few times. This sequence joins TRBV10-3 and TRBJ2-7; weak D call: TRBD2 (6 bases). The germline V gene has CDR1 ENHRY and CDR2 SYGVKD. This CDR3 contains 12 residues. Trimming stripped 8 bases from V and 7 bases from J, with 15 bases between. The CDR3 here is CAIARGKGEQYF. Here the CDR3 DNA reads TGTGCCATCGCGCGGGGTAAGGGGGAGCAGTACTTC.

V is TRBV19 and J is TRBJ2-4; TRBD1 might be the D (5 bases). Trimming removed 8 bases at V and 7 bases at J, with 18 bases between. The CDR3 is 14 residues long. Germline V gene lookup returns CDR1 LNHDA and CDR2 SQIVND (reference sequence). This CDR3 reads CASSVIRDLNIQYF. The DNA of the CDR3 is TGTGCCAGTTCGGTGATCAGGGATCTGAACATTCAGTACTTC. The whole variable domain, filled in from reference TRBV19 and TRBJ2-4, reads DGGITQSPKYLFRKEGQNVTLSCEQNLNHDAMYWYRQDPGQGLRLIYYSQIVNDFQKGDIAEGYSVSREKKESFPLTVTSAQKNPTAFYLCASSVIRDLNIQYFGAGTRLSVL.

This clone was picked up a small number of times. The CDR3 spells CASSSGTISYEQYF. CDR3 in DNA: TGTGCCAGCAGTTCTGGGACAATATCTTACGAGCAGTACTTC. The V and J genes are TRBV28 and TRBJ2-7, with D maybe TRBD1 (6 bases). The CDR3 is made up of 14 amino acids. Trimming removed 4 bases at V and 4 bases at J, with 14 bases between. The V gene's germline CDR1 is MDHEN and CDR2 SYDVKM. Combining the CDR3 with reference TRBV28 and TRBJ2-7 gives the whole variable domain DVKVTQSSRYLVKRTGEKVFLECVQDMDHENMFWYRQDPGLGLRLIYFSYDVKMKEKGDIPEGYSVSREKKERFSLILESASTNQTSMYLCASSSGTISYEQYFGPGTRLTVT.

The chain employs TRBV18 and TRBJ1-3; D is unresolved. CDR3 length: 15 amino acids. Germline V gene data show CDR1 as KGHSH and CDR2 as LQKENI. V was cut by 6 bases and J by 0 bases, with 12 bases left in between. CDR3 amino acids: CASSQMGHSGNTIYF. In nucleotides, the CDR3 is TGTGCCAGCTCCCAGATGGGCCACTCTGGAAACACCATATATTTT.

V is TRBV4-1 and J is TRBJ1-2; the D gene is possibly TRBD1 (6 bases). The V and J ends lost 2 bases and 8 bases respectively, with 18 bases between them. Germline CDR1 is MGHRA and CDR2 is YSYEKL. The CDR3 spans 15 residues. The CDR3 region has the DNA TGCGCCAGCAGCCAAACCACAGGGCGTATTGGCGGCTACACCTTC. Residues: CASSQTTGRIGGYTF.

This chain links TRBV19 with TRBJ2-7, with 8 nucleotides matching TRBD1. The CDR3 runs to 15 residues. The ends lost 5 bases at V and 4 bases at J; junction bases unmatched: 10. Germline V CDR1 and CDR2: LNHDA, SQIVND (reference sequence). The DNA for the CDR3 is TGTGCCAGTAGTCGGCAGCACAGGGGGGAATACGAGCAGTACTTC. This translates into CASSRQHRGEYEQYF. Full variable domain (missing parts from reference TRBV19 and TRBJ2-7): DGGITQSPKYLFRKEGQNVTLSCEQNLNHDAMYWYRQDPGQGLRLIYYSQIVNDFQKGDIAEGYSVSREKKESFPLTVTSAQKNPTAFYLCASSRQHRGEYEQYFGPGTRLTVT.

This clone turned up a few times. This chain uses TRBV5-1 with TRBJ2-2, with a tentative D call TRBD2 (6 bases). The germline gives CDR1 SGHRS, CDR2 YFSETQ. V was pared by 5 bases and J by 0 bases, with 11 bases between. The CDR3 has 15 residues. The DNA of the CDR3 is TGCGCCAGCAGTTTAGCGGCGGCGAACACCGGGGAGCTGTTTTTT. Amino acid sequence: CASSLAAANTGELFF.

CDR3 nucleotides: TGCAGCGACCTTAGGGGACACACGACTGAGCAGTTCTTC. Protein: CSDLRGHTTEQFF. The chain uses TRBV29-1 and TRBJ2-1, with D perhaps TRBD1 (6 bases). Germline lookup yields CDR1 SQVTM and CDR2 ANQGSEA. The V end was cut by 7 bases, the J end by 9 bases, with 19 bases between. The CDR3 has 13 residues.

V is TRBV25-1 and J is TRBJ1-1, with a tentative D call TRBD1 (6 bases). The CDR3 is made up of 18 amino acids. Germline assignment: CDR1 MGHDK and CDR2 SYGVNS. V was clipped by 2 bases and J by 1 base, with 20 bases between them. CDR3 amino acids: CASSEAKPGGRRNTEAFF. In DNA, the CDR3 is TGTGCCAGCAGTGAAGCAAAACCGGGGGGCAGGAGGAACACTGAAGCTTTCTTT.

The chain links TRBV18 to TRBJ1-3, with TRBD1 as a possible D gene (6 bases). The V gene lost 3 bases and the J gene lost 4 bases, with 13 bases spanning the gap. This CDR3 contains 15 residues. The germline V gene has CDR1 KGHSH and CDR2 LQKENI. CDR3 sequence (DNA): TGTGCCAGCTCACCGCAAGGGGGTTCAGGAAACACCATATATTTT. This encodes CASSPQGGSGNTIYF.

This rearrangement joins TRBV19 to TRBJ1-5; 7 nucleotides match TRBD1. Germline V lookup: CDR1 LNHDA, CDR2 SQIVND (reference sequence). This CDR3 has 14 amino acids. J lost 3 bases, V lost 8 bases, and 7 bases had no gene match. Here the CDR3 reads CASVKQGNNQPQHF. The CDR3 coding sequence is TGTGCCAGTGTCAAACAGGGGAACAATCAGCCCCAGCATTTT.

In its sample, this clone was seen once. The chain is built from TRBV3-1 (or the pseudogene TRBV3-2) and TRBJ2-3, with TRBD2 matching over 7 bases. Germline assignment: CDR1 LGHDT and CDR2 YNNKEL (reference sequence). J was trimmed by 3 bases and V by 6 bases; bases with no gene match: 12. The CDR3 is 16 amino acids. The CDR3 nucleotides are TGTGCCAGCAGATCCGGACTAGGTCGTAGTACAGATACGCAGTATTTT. Encoded protein: CASRSGLGRSTDTQYF.

The J gene is TRBJ1-2, the V gene TRBV4-1; 9 nucleotides agree with TRBD1. J lost 4 bases, V lost 0 bases, and 12 bases had no gene match. This CDR3 is 18 amino acids long. Germline V gene lookup returns CDR1 MGHRA and CDR2 YSYEKL. In nucleotides, the CDR3 is TGCGCCAGCAGCCAAGACAGGGGACGGACAGGGGTCCGCTATGGCTACACCTTC. Amino acid sequence: CASSQDRGRTGVRYGYTF.

This chain connects TRBV10-1 to TRBJ1-1; the D gene is possibly TRBD1 (6 bases). The germline CDR1 and CDR2 sequences are WNHNN and SYGVQD (reference sequence). V lost 6 bases, J lost 7 bases, and 15 bases lay in between. This CDR3 contains 13 residues. The CDR3, as DNA: TGCGCCAGCAGCCGGGACACTTTCTTTGAAGCTTTCTTT. Its protein is CASSRDTFFEAFF.

The V call is TRBV19, the J call TRBJ2-7; 9 nucleotides line up with TRBD1. From germline, CDR1 is LNHDA and CDR2 SQIVND (reference sequence). The CDR3 is made up of 12 amino acids. J was trimmed by 12 bases and V by 4 bases; bases with no gene match: 7. Here the CDR3 DNA reads TGTGCCAGTAGTACCCTGGGACAGGGTTGGTACTTC. It codes for CASSTLGQGWYF.

The chain is built from TRBV5-5 and TRBJ2-2; tentatively, D is TRBD1 (5 bases). With 2 bases removed from V and 0 bases from J, the gap between germline ends came to 8 bases. This CDR3 has 15 residues. Germline V gene sequence: CDR1 SGHKS, CDR2 YYEKEE (reference sequence). The CDR3 reads CASSFRVSNTGELFF. In DNA, the CDR3 is TGTGCCAGCAGCTTCAGGGTCTCGAACACCGGGGAGCTGTTTTTT.

This clone was observed a handful of times. This chain uses TRBV7-9 with TRBJ2-3; TRBD1 matches at 10 bases. The germline gives CDR1 SEHNR, CDR2 FQNEAQ (reference sequence). With 5 bases clipped from V and 5 bases from J, the junction kept 7 bases outside the gene matches. This CDR3 has 15 residues. The CDR3 DNA is TGTGCCAGCAGCACCTGGGACAGGGGCGGAGATACGCAGTATTTT. It is translated as CASSTWDRGGDTQYF.

This chain links TRBV5-1 with TRBJ1-5, with D perhaps matching TRBD1 (5 bases). This CDR3 is built from 14 residues. Looked up from germline, CDR1 is SGHRS and CDR2 is YFSETQ. V dropped 1 base and J dropped 5 bases, with 10 bases sitting between them. As DNA, the CDR3 is TGCGCCAGCAGCTTGTCCGGGACTGATCAGCCCCAGCATTTT. This codes for CASSLSGTDQPQHF.

The CDR3 spells CASSIGLTGGYNGYTF. CDR3 nucleotide sequence: TGTGCCAGTAGTATCGGATTGACAGGGGGCTATAATGGCTACACCTTC. This sequence joins TRBV19 and TRBJ1-2, with TRBD1 matching over 10 bases. Looked up from germline, CDR1 is LNHDA and CDR2 is SQIVND (reference sequence). This CDR3 comprises 16 residues. The V and J ends lost 3 bases and 6 bases, in that order; junction bases with no gene match: 10.